These T cell receptor beta chains were read from a single sample in a study of T cell repertoires in cytomegalovirus infection. A single record per CDR3 protein comes from TCRdb applying MiXCR to the reads. The sample carries around 170,000 distinct CDR3 sequences, 13% to 15% recorded once. Sequenced: PBMCs. The receptor set was obtained from a human donor in good health (CMV status not recorded). Some clones in this sample may be carry-over from other donors' samples. Each CDR3 is given with its conserved first and last residue. D genes are given only for firm matches. Only some rows state a clone size, as once, few, many or a class for expanded clones.

>TRBV2|NA|many|TRBJ1-5
CASSPRGAYNQPQHF
TGTGCCAGCAGTCCCCGCGGGGCCTACAATCAGCCCCAGCATTTT
>TRBV6-2/TRBV6-3|NA|NA|TRBJ2-2
CASSYSPAKRELFF
TGTGCCAGCAGTTACAGCCCGGCTAAGAGGGAGCTGTTTTTT
>TRBV27|NA|many|TRBJ1-2
CASSPFRGNYGYTF
TGTGCCAGCAGCCCATTCCGGGGGAACTATGGCTACACCTTC
>TRBV7-2|NA|many|TRBJ1-5
CASSLRVNSNQPQHF
TGTGCCAGCAGCTTGAGAGTGAACAGCAATCAGCCCCAGCATTTT
>TRBV28|NA|many|TRBJ2-7
CASSSGLWEQYF
TGTGCCAGCAGTTCCGGTCTGTGGGAGCAGTACTTC
>TRBV7-9|NA|few|TRBJ2-3
CASSLYLAAHTDTQYF
TGTGCCAGCAGCTTATACCTAGCTGCACACACAGATACGCAGTATTTT
>TRBV28|NA|many|TRBJ1-3
CASSSQPGNTIYF
TGTGCCAGCAGCTCCCAGCCGGGAAACACCATATATTTT
>TRBV5-1|NA|few|TRBJ2-3
CASGAGNGPSTDTQYF
TGCGCCAGCGGCGCCGGAAACGGTCCTAGCACAGATACGCAGTATTTT
>TRBV29-1|TRBD1|few|TRBJ1-5
CSVGQGGNQPQHF
TGCAGCGTTGGACAGGGAGGCAATCAGCCCCAGCATTTT
>TRBV4-2|NA|few|TRBJ2-7
CASSQGVAGTRTYEQYF
TGTGCCAGCAGCCAAGGAGTTGCGGGGACCAGAACCTACGAGCAGTACTTC
>TRBV28|NA|many|TRBJ2-3
CASSLGSEDTQYF
TGTGCCAGCAGTCTGGGGAGTGAAGATACGCAGTATTTT
>TRBV10-3|TRBD1|many|TRBJ2-2
CAIQDRGGTGELFF
TGTGCCATTCAAGACAGGGGCGGCACCGGGGAGCTGTTTTTT
>TRBV7-2|NA|few|TRBJ2-7
CASSFSGLIYEQYF
TGTGCCAGCAGCTTCTCCGGGCTTATCTACGAGCAGTACTTC
>TRBV19|NA|few|TRBJ1-5
CASKAGWGNQPQHF
TGTGCCAGTAAAGCGGGTTGGGGCAATCAGCCCCAGCATTTT
>TRBV7-2|NA|many|TRBJ2-2
CASSLWAGELFF
TGTGCCAGCAGCTTATGGGCTGGGGAGCTGTTTTTT
>TRBV29-1|NA|few|TRBJ2-1
CSATPPGINEQFF
TGCAGCGCCACCCCCCCAGGGATCAATGAGCAGTTCTTC
>TRBV19|NA|many|TRBJ1-1
CASSSRPQGSTEAFF
TGTGCCAGTAGTTCTCGCCCCCAGGGTAGCACTGAAGCTTTCTTT
>TRBV7-9|NA|NA|TRBJ1-6
CASSSWEGYNSPLHF
TGTGCCAGCAGCTCCTGGGAGGGGTATAATTCACCCCTCCACTTT
>TRBV27|NA|few|TRBJ1-2
CASSYRRGSYGYTF
TGTGCCAGCAGCTACCGACGGGGGAGTTATGGCTACACCTTC
>TRBV7-8|NA|many|TRBJ2-7
CASSLAASVGYEQYF
TGTGCCAGCAGCTTAGCGGCTAGCGTTGGCTACGAGCAGTACTTC
>TRBV9|TRBD1|NA|TRBJ1-2
CASSVGSRQGKDGYTF
TGTGCCAGCAGCGTGGGATCTCGACAGGGAAAGGATGGCTACACCTTC
>TRBV6-2/TRBV6-3|NA|NA|TRBJ1-2
CASSSAIQGYTF
TGTGCCAGCAGCTCAGCTATACAGGGCTACACCTTC
>TRBV7-9|TRBD1|few|TRBJ2-7
CASSLGDRGPYEQYF
TGTGCCAGCAGCTTAGGGGACAGGGGGCCCTACGAGCAGTACTTC
>TRBV5-1|TRBD1|many|TRBJ1-5
CASSQTGDSNQPQHF
TGCGCCAGCAGCCAGACAGGGGATAGCAATCAGCCCCAGCATTTT
>TRBV10-3|NA|NA|TRBJ2-7
CATALGKQGWEQYF
TGTGCCACCGCCTTGGGAAAGCAGGGTTGGGAGCAGTACTTC
>TRBV10-3|NA|many|TRBJ2-5
CAISESRGMQGQETQYF
TGTGCCATCAGTGAGTCACGAGGGATGCAGGGACAAGAGACCCAGTACTTC
>TRBV7-4|NA|NA|TRBJ1-4
CDSNLTDPNEKLFF
TGTGACAGCAACTTGACAGATCCAAATGAAAAACTGTTTTTT
>TRBV3-1|TRBD1|few|TRBJ2-7
CASSQGGGLFHEQYF
TGTGCCAGCAGCCAAGGAGGGGGCCTTTTCCACGAGCAGTACTTC
>TRBV7-9|NA|few|TRBJ1-3
CASSPVASVSGNTIYF
TGTGCCAGCAGCCCAGTGGCGTCAGTCTCTGGAAACACCATATATTTT
>TRBV7-2|TRBD2|many|TRBJ2-1
CASNSRGRGNEQFF
TGTGCCAGCAACTCCCGCGGGAGGGGAAATGAGCAGTTCTTC
>TRBV28|NA|NA|TRBJ2-3
CASSLDTRTDTQYF
TGTGCCAGCAGCTTGGACACCCGCACAGATACGCAGTATTTT
>TRBV12-5|NA|many|TRBJ2-1
CASGPGGDEQFF
TGTGCTAGTGGACCGGGGGGCGATGAGCAGTTCTTC
>TRBV25-1|TRBD1|few|TRBJ2-7
CASKGTGVNEQYF
TGTGCCAGCAAGGGTACAGGGGTGAACGAGCAGTACTTC
>TRBV12-3/TRBV12-4|NA|many|TRBJ1-1
CASSLQGWGTEAFF
TGTGCCAGCAGTTTACAGGGGTGGGGCACTGAAGCTTTCTTT
>TRBV11-2|NA|many|TRBJ2-7
CASSLGGGPAYEQYF
TGTGCCAGCAGCTTAGGTGGGGGGCCAGCCTACGAGCAGTACTTC
>TRBV14|NA|many|TRBJ1-1
CASSQVGGRTEAFF
TGTGCCAGCAGCCAAGTTGGAGGCCGAACTGAAGCTTTCTTT
>TRBV5-1|NA|NA|TRBJ2-1
CASSPRFGNEQFF
TGCGCCAGCAGCCCTAGGTTCGGCAATGAGCAGTTCTTC
>TRBV7-2|NA|many|TRBJ2-1
CASIPGTPVGEQFF
TGTGCCAGCATCCCCGGGACACCCGTGGGAGAGCAGTTCTTC
>TRBV7-2|NA|many|TRBJ1-5
CASSLRHLTPQHF
TGTGCCAGCAGCCTGAGGCACCTTACACCCCAGCATTTT
>TRBV6-1|NA|few|TRBJ2-7
CASSEKEPPYEQYF
TGTGCCAGCAGTGAAAAGGAGCCCCCCTACGAGCAGTACTTC
>TRBV5-6|NA|few|TRBJ2-7
CASSSEGQHYEQYF
TGTGCCAGCAGCTCCGAGGGTCAACACTACGAGCAGTACTTC
>TRBV7-3|NA|many|TRBJ2-3
CASSRPIADLSTDTQYF
TGTGCCAGCAGCCGCCCCATAGCGGATCTCAGCACAGATACGCAGTATTTT
>TRBV2|NA|NA|TRBJ1-4
CASSEVRTEKLFF
TGTGCCAGCAGTGAAGTCCGGACAGAAAAACTGTTTTTT
>TRBV28|NA|NA|TRBJ2-1
CASSPVLASQHNEQFF
TGTGCCAGCAGCCCGGTCCTAGCGAGCCAACACAATGAGCAGTTCTTC
>TRBV6-5|NA|few|TRBJ2-3
CASRTRRMGSTDTQYF
TGTGCCAGCAGAACCAGACGAATGGGAAGCACAGATACGCAGTATTTT
>TRBV6-1|NA|many|TRBJ2-1
CASSGGPDRYEQFF
TGTGCCAGCAGTGGGGGCCCTGACCGTTATGAGCAGTTCTTC
>TRBV27|NA|many|TRBJ2-5
CASSPRAPEQETQYF
TGTGCCAGCAGTCCTAGGGCCCCGGAACAAGAGACCCAGTACTTC
>TRBV7-2|NA|many|TRBJ2-4
CASSLLNIQYF
TGTGCCAGCAGCTTGCTAAACATTCAGTACTTC
>TRBV5-1|NA|NA|TRBJ2-5
CASSLRGTQYGGETQYF
TGCGCCAGCAGCTTAAGAGGGACGCAATATGGGGGGGAGACCCAGTACTTC
>TRBV2|NA|NA|TRBJ2-4
CASSERGQGNIQYF
TGTGCCAGCAGTGAACGGGGGCAGGGGAACATTCAGTACTTC
>TRBV7-9|NA|many|TRBJ1-2
CASSFGTVDGYTF
TGTGCCAGCAGCTTCGGGACGGTCGATGGCTACACCTTC
>TRBV29-1|NA|NA|TRBJ2-7
CSVEKEGDYEQYF
TGCAGCGTTGAAAAGGAGGGGGACTACGAGCAGTACTTC
>TRBV7-2|TRBD1|many|TRBJ1-2
CASSQTGDVVTYGYTF
TGTGCCAGCAGCCAAACAGGGGATGTTGTTACCTATGGCTACACCTTC
>TRBV28|TRBD2|many|TRBJ2-3
CASSLAGLAGATDTQYF
TGTGCCAGCAGTTTAGCCGGACTAGCGGGAGCCACAGATACGCAGTATTTT
>TRBV13|NA|NA|TRBJ2-7
CASSSRSLTGYEQYF
TGTGCCAGCAGCTCCCGATCGTTAACAGGCTACGAGCAGTACTTC
>TRBV20-1|TRBD1|NA|TRBJ2-3
CSASGTGASTDTQYF
TGCAGTGCATCCGGGACAGGGGCTAGCACAGATACGCAGTATTTT
>TRBV7-8|TRBD1|many|TRBJ1-1
CASSLEKQGAYLPNTEAFF
TGTGCCAGCAGCTTAGAGAAACAGGGGGCCTACCTTCCTAACACTGAAGCTTTCTTT
>TRBV28|TRBD1|few|TRBJ1-1
CASSLTTGWSTEAFF
TGTGCCAGCAGCTTAACGACAGGGTGGAGCACTGAAGCTTTCTTT
>TRBV19|NA|NA|TRBJ2-4
CASMGGPKNIQYF
TGTGCCAGTATGGGAGGACCGAAGAACATTCAGTACTTC